The 27 T cell receptor beta chains in this list originate from one sample, sequenced in a study of OX40 agonist ivuxolimab in advanced cancers. Some clones are missing from TCRdb's copy, which holds only in-frame ones; the method was immunoSEQ multiplex PCR. The table lists around 67,000 clones, approximately 80% of them singletons. This specimen consisted of CD4+ or CD8+ T cells sorted from blood, obtained in a trial of the OX40 agonist ivuxolimab. These receptors came from an adult with an advanced solid tumor such as melanoma, head and neck, liver or kidney cancer.

The chain uses TRBV28 and TRBJ2-3, with unresolved D. This CDR3 comprises 15 residues. V lost 6 bases and J 0 bases, leaving 13 bases between the germline ends. The V gene's germline CDR1 is MDHEN and CDR2 SYDVKM. CDR3 in DNA: TGTGCCAGCAGCTCTCAGACCCTCAGCACAGATACGCAGTATTTT. Its protein product is CASSSQTLSTDTQYF.

The V and J genes are TRBV10-2 and TRBJ2-3, with D possibly being TRBD1 or TRBD2 (5 bases each). The germline gives CDR1 WSHSY, CDR2 SAAADI. The CDR3 spans 12 residues. V was clipped by 10 bases and J by 3 bases, with 11 bases between them. CDR3 DNA: TGCGCCACCGGGAAGGGGACAGATACGCAGTATTTT. Amino acid sequence: CATGKGTDTQYF.

The rearrangement links TRBV6-5 to TRBJ1-1, with D perhaps matching TRBD1 (5 bases). CDR1 and CDR2 (germline): MNHEY, SVGAGI. This CDR3 spans 14 amino acids. Trimming removed 2 bases from V and 4 bases from J, with 11 bases in between. CDR3 loop: CASSYQVGGTEAFF. CDR3 DNA: TGTGCCAGCAGTTACCAGGTGGGGGGCACTGAAGCTTTCTTT.

Only one count was recorded for this clone. The gene calls are TRBV29-1 and TRBJ2-3; D may be TRBD2 (6 bases). The CDR3 is 12 amino acids. Germline lookup yields CDR1 SQVTM and CDR2 ANQGSEA. V was clipped by 6 bases and J by 4 bases, with 11 bases between them. CDR3 sequence reads: CSVGRGSDTQYF. DNA of the CDR3: TGCAGCGTCGGCCGGGGGTCAGATACGCAGTATTTT.

The chain employs TRBV4-1 and TRBJ2-1; the D gene is possibly TRBD1 (6 bases). The CDR3 is made up of 14 amino acids. The germline V gene encodes CDR1 MGHRA and CDR2 YSYEKL. The V gene lost 3 bases and the J gene lost 12 bases, with 18 bases spanning the gap. CDR3 in DNA: TGCGCCAGCAGCCAGTCCTCCGAGGGGGTTGGGCAGTTCTTC. Its translation: CASSQSSEGVGQFF.

The genes are TRBV28 and TRBJ1-5; D not resolved. This CDR3 has 15 residues. In germline, CDR1 is MDHEN, CDR2 SYDVKM. The V end was cut by 4 bases, the J end by 6 bases, with 16 bases between. Written as DNA, the CDR3 is TGTGCCAGCAGTTCCCCCGGCGGCGGGCTTCAGCCCCAGCATTTT. Translation gives CASSSPGGGLQPQHF. Using reference TRBV28 and TRBJ1-5 for the parts outside the CDR3, the full variable domain is DVKVTQSSRYLVKRTGEKVFLECVQDMDHENMFWYRQDPGLGLRLIYFSYDVKMKEKGDIPEGYSVSREKKERFSLILESASTNQTSMYLCASSSPGGGLQPQHFGDGTRLSIL.

This rearrangement joins TRBV2 to TRBJ2-5; weak D call: TRBD1 (6 bases). Germline V lookup: CDR1 SNHLY, CDR2 FYNNEI. The V end lost 4 bases, the J end lost 4 bases, and 16 bases lay between the germline ends. The CDR3 contains 15 residues. The DNA for the CDR3 is TGTGCCAGCAGTGCCCGAAGGGCCAGGGGAGAGACCCAGTACTTC. Translating gives CASSARRARGETQYF.

This clone has more than one count but fewer than ten. V and J are TRBV7-6 and TRBJ1-5; D remains ambiguous. The germline V gene has CDR1 SGHVS and CDR2 FNYEAQ. The CDR3 is 13 residues long. V was shortened by 5 bases and J by 1 base, with 6 bases between the two germline ends. The CDR3 loop reads CASSALSNQPQHF. The CDR3 DNA sequence: TGTGCCAGCAGCGCCTTGAGCAATCAGCCCCAGCATTTT.

CDR3 in amino acids: CASTQNYREGDQPQHF. In DNA form, the CDR3 reads TGTGCCAGCACCCAAAACTACAGGGAAGGGGATCAGCCCCAGCATTTT. This chain connects TRBV9 to TRBJ1-5; TRBD1 might be the D (6 bases). Per the germline V gene, CDR1 is SGDLS and CDR2 is YYNGEE. V lost 6 bases to trimming and J lost 5 bases, with 21 bases between them. There are 16 residues in the CDR3.

This clone was counted a few times. The sample contains more than one DNA sequence encoding this CDR3. The V gene is TRBV5-1, the J gene TRBJ1-6; 8 nucleotides agree with TRBD1. CDR1 SGHRS and CDR2 YFSETQ come from the germline V gene. The CDR3 length is 15 residues. With V trimmed by 0 bases and J by 9 bases, 5 bases remained unmatched. This chain's CDR3 is CASSLAGQGSSPLHF. CDR3 nucleotide sequence: TGCGCCAGCAGCTTGGCCGGACAGGGATCTTCACCCCTCCACTTT.

The J gene is TRBJ2-1, the V gene TRBV27; 9 nucleotides align to TRBD1. CDR1 is MNHEY and CDR2 is SMNVEV in the germline V gene (reference sequence). This CDR3 is 17 amino acids long. V trimming: 4 bases; J trimming: 0 bases; junction bases outside the gene matches: 7. This chain's CDR3 is CASSSALTGGSYNEQFF. The DNA for the CDR3 is TGTGCCAGCAGTTCCGCCTTGACAGGGGGCTCCTACAATGAGCAGTTCTTC.

This clone was counted only a few times. The chain uses TRBV9 and TRBJ2-5, with D hard to call. The ends were cut back, 1 base at V and 2 bases at J, with 6 bases in the middle. Germline CDR1 SGDLS, CDR2 YYNGEE. The CDR3 covers 13 residues. CDR3 amino acids: CASSVHRQETQYF. CDR3 sequence (DNA): TGTGCCAGCAGCGTACACAGACAAGAGACCCAGTACTTC.

The chain employs TRBV30 and TRBJ2-1; 9 nucleotides line up with TRBD2. J lost 0 bases, V lost 6 bases, and 6 bases had no gene match. The CDR3 runs to 15 residues. Germline V gives CDR1 GTSNPN, CDR2 SVGIG (reference sequence). The CDR3 bases are TGTGCCTGCCATGCGGGAGGGGACTCCTACAATGAGCAGTTCTTC. Amino acids: CACHAGGDSYNEQFF.

The chain recombines TRBV19 with TRBJ1-1; 8 nucleotides match TRBD1. CDR1 is LNHDA, CDR2 SQIVND, per germline (reference sequence). This CDR3 is built from 14 residues. The trim removed 5 bases at V and 6 bases at J, leaving 8 bases unmatched. The CDR3 loop reads CASSQPGGSAEAFF. The CDR3 DNA follows: TGTGCCAGTAGTCAACCAGGGGGCTCGGCTGAAGCTTTCTTT.

The J gene is TRBJ2-1, the V gene TRBV28; D may be TRBD1 (5 bases). Germline V gene lookup returns CDR1 MDHEN and CDR2 SYDVKM. Deletions cut 5 bases from V and 8 bases from J, with 16 bases between. The CDR3 runs to 14 residues. CDR3 residues: CASSPRPGWDEQFF. The CDR3 DNA follows: TGTGCCAGCAGTCCACGACCAGGGTGGGATGAGCAGTTCTTC.

V and J are TRBV7-6 and TRBJ2-3; TRBD2 matches at 9 bases. V shed 3 bases, J shed 5 bases, and the junction held 6 bases outside the gene matches. This CDR3 is built from 15 residues. The germline V gene encodes CDR1 SGHVS and CDR2 FNYEAQ. CDR3 sequence: CASSLSGGSGDTQYF. For the CDR3, the DNA is TGTGCCAGCAGCTTGAGCGGGGGGAGTGGAGATACGCAGTATTTT. Supplemented by reference TRBV7-6 and TRBJ2-3, the full variable domain reads GAGVSQSPRYKVTKRGQDVALRCDPISGHVSLYWYRQALGQGPEFLTYFNYEAQQDKSGLPNDRFSAERPEGSISTLTIQRTEQRDSAMYRCASSLSGGSGDTQYFGPGTRLTVL.

This chain connects TRBV30 to TRBJ2-2; a weak D match, TRBD1 (7 bases). Trimming took 4 bases from V and 2 from J, leaving 17 bases between them. Germline lookup yields CDR1 GTSNPN and CDR2 SVGIG (reference sequence). The CDR3 is made up of 16 amino acids. The CDR3 DNA sequence: TGTGCCTGGACAACGGGCGGGACAGATAACACCGGGGAGCTGTTTTTT. Amino acids: CAWTTGGTDNTGELFF.

The CDR3 spells CASRAGPGSPLHF. CDR3 nucleotide sequence: TGTGCCAGTAGAGCAGGACCCGGTTCACCCCTCCACTTT. The V call is TRBV19, the J call TRBJ1-6; D is undetermined. The CDR3 has 13 amino acids. CDR1 is LNHDA, CDR2 SQIVND, per germline (reference sequence). Trimming pared 6 bases from V and 9 bases from J, leaving 12 bases between.

V usage is TRBV7-2 and J usage is TRBJ2-1, with D hard to call. CDR1 is SGHTA, CDR2 FQGNSA, per germline. CDR3 length equals 15 residues. V was clipped by 2 bases and J by 10 bases, with 18 bases between them. The CDR3 DNA follows: TGTGCCAGCAGCTTATTGGTAGGTCCGGGCCGAGAGCAGTTCTTC. Its protein product is CASSLLVGPGREQFF.

The rearrangement links TRBV6-6 to TRBJ2-7; tentatively, D is TRBD1 or TRBD2 (5 bases each). The germline gives CDR1 MNHNY, CDR2 SVGAGI (reference sequence). The CDR3 covers 13 residues. V was shortened by 2 bases and J by 7 bases, with 12 bases between the two germline ends. The chain's CDR3 is CASSYGDDGEQYV. The CDR3 DNA sequence: TGTGCCAGCAGTTACGGGGACGACGGAGAGCAGTACGTC.

This chain uses TRBV6-5 with TRBJ1-6; D ambiguous. CDR1 is MNHEY and CDR2 is SVGAGI in the germline V gene. The CDR3 is made up of 15 amino acids. V gave up 2 bases and J gave up 13 bases, with 18 bases separating them. The chain's CDR3 is CASSYGEDRLFPLHF. CDR3 DNA sequence: TGTGCCAGCAGTTACGGGGAGGACCGCCTTTTTCCCCTCCACTTT.

This clone came up once. The chain employs TRBV7-3 and TRBJ1-1; D is unresolved. Germline CDR1 is SGHTA and CDR2 is FQGTGA. The CDR3 runs 13 residues. V was shortened by 5 bases and J by 5 bases, with 12 bases between the two germline ends. CDR3 sequence reads: CASSPRAGTEAFF. The CDR3 DNA reads TGTGCCAGCAGCCCTCGCGCAGGAACTGAAGCTTTCTTT. Filled out from reference TRBV7-3 and TRBJ1-1, the complete variable domain reads GAGVSQTPSNKVTEKGKYVELRCDPISGHTALYWYRQSLGQGPEFLIYFQGTGAADDSGLPNDRFFAVRPEGSVSTLKIQRTERGDSAVYLCASSPRAGTEAFFGQGTRLTVV.

The chain combines TRBV7-9 with TRBJ2-7, with TRBD1 identical over 7 bases. V shed 2 bases and J 2 bases; nucleotides not matched to a gene: 3. The CDR3 sequence is 14 residues long. Per the germline V gene, CDR1 is SEHNR and CDR2 is FQNEAQ (reference sequence). In DNA, the CDR3 is TGTGCCAGCAGCTTATCAGGACAGGCCTACGAGCAGTACTTC. Translated: CASSLSGQAYEQYF.

This clone has more than one count but fewer than ten. The rearrangement uses TRBV10-3 and TRBJ1-3; unclear D gene. The CDR3 is made up of 14 amino acids. V was cut by 3 bases and J by 4 bases, with 10 bases left in between. CDR1 and CDR2 from the germline V gene are ENHRY and SYGVKD. DNA for the CDR3: TGTGCCATCAGTGACGAGACCGCGGGAAACACCATATATTTT. Translation gives CAISDETAGNTIYF.

This chain joins TRBV11-2 and TRBJ1-2; D remains ambiguous. The CDR3 runs to 15 residues. Germline-derived CDR1 and CDR2 are SGHAT and FQNNGV. Trimming cost V 0 bases and J 0 bases, with 8 bases left between them. DNA for the CDR3: TGTGCCAGCAGCTTAGAGGAGTCTACTAACTATGGCTACACCTTC. The encoded protein is CASSLEESTNYGYTF.

J is TRBJ1-1 and V is TRBV5-1; the D gene is possibly TRBD1 (6 bases). The germline gives CDR1 SGHRS, CDR2 YFSETQ. The CDR3 is made up of 15 amino acids. Trimming left V 4 bases short and J 1 base short, with 14 bases between. The DNA for the CDR3 is TGCGCCAGCAGCCCCCCCCCGGGACAGAACACTGAAGCTTTCTTT. Its protein is CASSPPPGQNTEAFF. Full variable domain (remainder filled in from reference TRBV5-1 and TRBJ1-1): KAGVTQTPRYLIKTRGQQVTLSCSPISGHRSVSWYQQTPGQGLQFLFEYFSETQRNKGNFPGRFSGRQFSNSRSEMNVSTLELGDSALYLCASSPPPGQNTEAFFGQGTRLTVV.

The V and J genes are TRBV19 and TRBJ1-6; no firm D call. In germline, CDR1 is LNHDA, CDR2 SQIVND (reference sequence). V gave up 4 bases and J gave up 7 bases, with 11 bases separating them. The CDR3 is 14 amino acids. This chain's CDR3 is CASSTGMGNSPLHF. CDR3 DNA sequence: TGTGCCAGTAGTACCGGGATGGGGAATTCACCCCTCCACTTT.